A selection of T cell receptor beta chains follows, all from one sample in a study of CD8+ T cells in alopecia areata. Clones were sequenced by immunoSEQ multiplex PCR, and TCRdb holds only the in-frame ones, with some missing. The sample includes 150,000 or so clones, 50% to 60% seen only once; the top ten take around 4.8%. Sequenced input: CD4+ T cells sorted from blood. These receptors were obtained from a human donor in good health. CDR3s include the opening cysteine and the closing phenylalanine or tryptophan. The D gene is left open where the match is weak. Clone size is not always given. Where it is, it says once, few, many or a class for expanded clones.

D gene: TRBD2
V gene: TRBV5-1
J gene: TRBJ2-1
CDR3 length: 15
clone size: NA
CDR3 protein: CASSPGLAGDNEQFF
CDR3 DNA: TGCGCCAGCAGCCCTGGACTAGCGGGTGACAATGAGCAGTTCTTC

D gene: TRBD2
V gene: TRBV10-3
J gene: TRBJ2-7
CDR3 length: 13
clone size: NA
CDR3 protein: CAIRTSGIYEQYF
CDR3 DNA: TGTGCCATCAGGACTAGCGGGATCTACGAGCAGTACTTC

D gene: NA
V gene: TRBV5-1
J gene: TRBJ1-2
CDR3 length: 13
clone size: NA
CDR3 protein: CASSLTGKYGYTF
CDR3 DNA: TGCGCCAGCAGCTTGACAGGGAAGTATGGCTACACCTTC

D gene: NA
V gene: TRBV5-1
J gene: TRBJ2-1
CDR3 length: 15
clone size: NA
CDR3 protein: CASSLEGISYNEQFF
CDR3 DNA: TGCGCCAGCAGCTTGGAGGGGATCTCCTACAATGAGCAGTTCTTC

D gene: NA
V gene: TRBV29-1
J gene: TRBJ2-6
CDR3 length: 15
clone size: NA
CDR3 protein: CSVAGTASGANVLTF
CDR3 DNA: TGCAGCGTAGCCGGGACCGCCTCTGGGGCCAACGTCCTGACTTTC

D gene: NA
V gene: TRBV29-1
J gene: TRBJ2-3
CDR3 length: 14
clone size: few
CDR3 protein: CSGRGGAGGDTQYF
CDR3 DNA: TGCAGCGGTAGGGGCGGAGCGGGCGGGGATACGCAGTATTTT

D gene: NA
V gene: TRBV5-6
J gene: TRBJ2-4
CDR3 length: 15
clone size: NA
CDR3 protein: CASSLTQAAKNIQYF
CDR3 DNA: TGTGCCAGCAGCTTAACCCAGGCAGCCAAAAACATTCAGTACTTC

D gene: NA
V gene: TRBV6-5
J gene: TRBJ1-5
CDR3 length: 14
clone size: NA
CDR3 protein: CASSYRQTNQPQHF
CDR3 DNA: TGTGCCAGCAGTTACAGGCAGACCAATCAGCCCCAGCATTTT

D gene: NA
V gene: TRBV15
J gene: TRBJ2-7
CDR3 length: 18
clone size: NA
CDR3 protein: CATSVRRGAKLLSYEQYF
CDR3 DNA: TGTGCCACCAGCGTACGTCGCGGGGCTAAACTTCTCTCCTACGAGCAGTACTTC

D gene: NA
V gene: TRBV29-1
J gene: TRBJ2-7
CDR3 length: 16
clone size: NA
CDR3 protein: CSVASPARRDNYEQYF
CDR3 DNA: TGCAGCGTTGCTTCCCCTGCTCGCCGGGACAACTACGAGCAGTACTTC

D gene: TRBD1
V gene: TRBV18
J gene: TRBJ1-4
CDR3 length: 18
clone size: few
CDR3 protein: CASSPLPLAGQGREKLFF
CDR3 DNA: TGTGCCAGCTCACCACTTCCCCTGGCGGGACAGGGTAGAGAAAAACTGTTTTTT

D gene: TRBD2
V gene: TRBV10-3
J gene: TRBJ2-7
CDR3 length: 16
clone size: once
CDR3 protein: CAISAGTSGSRNEQYF
CDR3 DNA: TGTGCCATCAGTGCTGGGACTAGCGGGAGTCGGAACGAGCAGTACTTC

D gene: NA
V gene: TRBV29-1
J gene: TRBJ1-1
CDR3 length: 13
clone size: NA
CDR3 protein: CSVEVLDNTEAFF
CDR3 DNA: TGCAGCGTTGAAGTATTGGATAACACTGAAGCTTTCTTT

D gene: NA
V gene: TRBV5-4
J gene: TRBJ2-1
CDR3 length: 16
clone size: few
CDR3 protein: CASRKPRVTEIYEQFF
CDR3 DNA: TGTGCCAGCAGGAAACCCCGGGTTACAGAAATTTATGAGCAGTTCTTC

D gene: NA
V gene: TRBV2
J gene: TRBJ2-7
CDR3 length: 13
clone size: NA
CDR3 protein: CATRGAGMYEQYF
CDR3 DNA: TGTGCCACCCGAGGGGCAGGAATGTACGAGCAGTACTTC

D gene: NA
V gene: TRBV2
J gene: TRBJ1-4
CDR3 length: 13
clone size: NA
CDR3 protein: CASSARGYEKLFF
CDR3 DNA: TGTGCCAGCAGCGCGCGGGGATATGAAAAACTGTTTTTT

D gene: TRBD2
V gene: TRBV5-1
J gene: TRBJ2-7
CDR3 length: 15
clone size: NA
CDR3 protein: CASRATSDYSYEQYF
CDR3 DNA: TGCGCCAGCAGGGCAACTAGCGACTACTCCTACGAGCAGTACTTC

D gene: NA
V gene: TRBV7-2
J gene: TRBJ2-1
CDR3 length: 15
clone size: NA
CDR3 protein: CASSPWSGGDNEQFF
CDR3 DNA: TGTGCCAGCAGCCCCTGGAGCGGAGGGGACAATGAGCAGTTCTTC

D gene: NA
V gene: TRBV19
J gene: TRBJ2-7
CDR3 length: 13
clone size: few
CDR3 protein: CASSIGNWEEQYF
CDR3 DNA: TGTGCCAGTAGTATAGGAAACTGGGAAGAGCAGTACTTC

D gene: TRBD1
V gene: TRBV15
J gene: TRBJ2-1
CDR3 length: 16
clone size: NA
CDR3 protein: CATSRDWDSAYNEQFF
CDR3 DNA: TGTGCCACCAGCAGAGATTGGGACAGCGCCTACAATGAGCAGTTCTTC

D gene: NA
V gene: TRBV6-6
J gene: TRBJ2-5
CDR3 length: 12
clone size: NA
CDR3 protein: CASSYSHETQYF
CDR3 DNA: TGTGCCAGCAGTTACTCTCACGAGACCCAGTACTTC

D gene: TRBD1
V gene: TRBV7-9
J gene: TRBJ1-2
CDR3 length: 14
clone size: NA
CDR3 protein: CASSLRQGALGYTF
CDR3 DNA: TGTGCCAGCAGCTTACGACAGGGGGCTCTTGGCTACACCTTC

D gene: TRBD1
V gene: TRBV5-6
J gene: TRBJ2-2
CDR3 length: 16
clone size: NA
CDR3 protein: CASSLSGGRNTGELFF
CDR3 DNA: TGTGCCAGCAGCTTGTCAGGGGGCCGGAACACCGGGGAGCTGTTTTTT

D gene: NA
V gene: TRBV4-1
J gene: TRBJ2-5
CDR3 length: 15
clone size: NA
CDR3 protein: CASSQDLAYQETQYF
CDR3 DNA: TGCGCCAGCAGCCAAGACCTTGCGTACCAAGAGACCCAGTACTTC

D gene: TRBD2
V gene: TRBV11-2
J gene: TRBJ2-7
CDR3 length: 15
clone size: NA
CDR3 protein: CASRKTSGSSYEQYF
CDR3 DNA: TGTGCCAGCAGGAAAACGAGCGGGAGCTCCTACGAGCAGTACTTC

D gene: TRBD1
V gene: TRBV15
J gene: TRBJ1-1
CDR3 length: 16
clone size: NA
CDR3 protein: CATSLRDRVINTEAFF
CDR3 DNA: TGTGCCACCAGCCTCCGGGACAGGGTCATTAACACTGAAGCTTTCTTT

D gene: NA
V gene: TRBV6-5
J gene: TRBJ1-2
CDR3 length: 13
clone size: NA
CDR3 protein: CASSAQGGSGYTF
CDR3 DNA: TGTGCCAGCAGTGCCCAAGGGGGATCGGGCTACACCTTC

D gene: TRBD1
V gene: TRBV2
J gene: TRBJ2-1
CDR3 length: 13
clone size: NA
CDR3 protein: CAMRRDRGPVGFF
CDR3 DNA: TGTGCCATGCGCCGGGACAGGGGGCCGGTGGGGTTCTTC